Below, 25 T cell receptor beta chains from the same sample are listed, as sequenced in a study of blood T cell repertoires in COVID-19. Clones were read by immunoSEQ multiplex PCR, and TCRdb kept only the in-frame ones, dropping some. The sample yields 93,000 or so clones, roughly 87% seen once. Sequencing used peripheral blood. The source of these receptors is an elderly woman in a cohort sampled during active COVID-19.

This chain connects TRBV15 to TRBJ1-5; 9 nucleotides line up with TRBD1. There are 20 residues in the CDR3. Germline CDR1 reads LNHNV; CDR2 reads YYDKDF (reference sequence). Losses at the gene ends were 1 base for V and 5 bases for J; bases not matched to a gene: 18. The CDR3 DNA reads TGTGCCACCAGCAGAGCCGGGACAGGGCTGGCCACCGTCCTCGATCAGCCCCAGCATTTT. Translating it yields CATSRAGTGLATVLDQPQHF. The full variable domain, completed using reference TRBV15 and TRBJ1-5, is DAMVIQNPRYQVTQFGKPVTLSCSQTLNHNVMYWYQQKSSQAPKLLFHYYDKDFNNEADTPDNFQSRRPNTSFCFLDIRSPGLGDTAMYLCATSRAGTGLATVLDQPQHFGDGTRLSIL.

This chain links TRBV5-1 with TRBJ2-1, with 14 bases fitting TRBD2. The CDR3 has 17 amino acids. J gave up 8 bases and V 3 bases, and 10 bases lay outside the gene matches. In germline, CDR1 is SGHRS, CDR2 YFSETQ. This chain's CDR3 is CASSWGGTSGGGDEQFF. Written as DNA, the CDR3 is TGCGCCAGCAGCTGGGGCGGGACTAGCGGGGGCGGAGATGAGCAGTTCTTC.

CDR3 DNA: TGTGCCAGTAGTAGGGCCTTTGATGAGCAGTTCTTC. Protein: CASSRAFDEQFF. The chain employs TRBV19 and TRBJ2-1; D is ambiguous. CDR1 and CDR2 from the germline V gene are LNHDA and SQIVND (reference sequence). The ends were cut back, 4 bases at V and 8 bases at J, with 9 bases in the middle. The CDR3 is 12 amino acids.

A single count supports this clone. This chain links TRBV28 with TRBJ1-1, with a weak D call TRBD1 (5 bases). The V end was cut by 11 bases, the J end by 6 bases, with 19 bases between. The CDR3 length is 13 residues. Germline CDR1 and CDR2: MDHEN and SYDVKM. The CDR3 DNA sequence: TGTGCCGAAAGACAGAGTCCAATCTCTGAAGCTTTCTTT. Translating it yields CAERQSPISEAFF.

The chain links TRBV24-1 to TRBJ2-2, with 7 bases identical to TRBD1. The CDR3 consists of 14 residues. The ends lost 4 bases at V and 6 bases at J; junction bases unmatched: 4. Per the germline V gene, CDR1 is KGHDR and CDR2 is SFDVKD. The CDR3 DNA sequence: TGTGCCACCAGTGAAGGGGGCCGAGCCGGGGAGCTGTTTTTT. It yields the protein CATSEGGRAGELFF.

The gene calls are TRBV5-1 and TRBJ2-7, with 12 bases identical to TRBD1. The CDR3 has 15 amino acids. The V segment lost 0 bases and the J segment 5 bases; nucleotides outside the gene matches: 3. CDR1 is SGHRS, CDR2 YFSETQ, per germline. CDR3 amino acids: CASSLAGTGGHEQYF. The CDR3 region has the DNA TGCGCCAGCAGCTTGGCTGGGACAGGGGGCCACGAGCAGTACTTC.

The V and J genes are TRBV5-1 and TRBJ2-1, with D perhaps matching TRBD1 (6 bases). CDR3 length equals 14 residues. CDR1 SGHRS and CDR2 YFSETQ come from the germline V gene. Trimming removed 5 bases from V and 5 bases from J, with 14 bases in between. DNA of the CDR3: TGCGCCAGCAGTGGTGGGGGCGCTAACAATGAGCAGTTCTTC. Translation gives CASSGGGANNEQFF.

CDR3: CASSIQTSHRGGYGYTF. The CDR3 nucleotides are TGTGCCAGTAGTATTCAAACGTCCCACAGGGGCGGGTATGGCTACACCTTC. The chain links TRBV19 to TRBJ1-2, with TRBD1 matching 7 bases. The CDR3 is 17 residues long. The germline CDR1 and CDR2 sequences are LNHDA and SQIVND (reference sequence). V lost 3 bases, J lost 5 bases, and 15 bases stayed unmatched.

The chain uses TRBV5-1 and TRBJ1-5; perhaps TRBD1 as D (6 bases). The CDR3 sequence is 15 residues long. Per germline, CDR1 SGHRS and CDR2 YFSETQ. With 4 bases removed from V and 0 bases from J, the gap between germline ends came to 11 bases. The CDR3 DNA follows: TGCGCCAGCAGCCCCAGGGGAATTAGCAATCAGCCCCAGCATTTT. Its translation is CASSPRGISNQPQHF.

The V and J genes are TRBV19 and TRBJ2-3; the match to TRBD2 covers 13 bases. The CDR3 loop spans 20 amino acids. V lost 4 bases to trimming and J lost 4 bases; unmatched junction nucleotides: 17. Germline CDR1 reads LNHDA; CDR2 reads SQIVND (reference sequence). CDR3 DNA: TGTGCCAGTAGTACCCATAGACTAGCGGGGGGACCAACCCCCCCAGATACGCAGTATTTT. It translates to CASSTHRLAGGPTPPDTQYF.

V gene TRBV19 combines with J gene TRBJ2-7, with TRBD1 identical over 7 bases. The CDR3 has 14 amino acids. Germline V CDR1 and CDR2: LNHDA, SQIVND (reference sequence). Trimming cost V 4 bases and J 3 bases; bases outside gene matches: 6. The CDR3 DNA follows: TGTGCCAGTAGTAACGACAGGGCGTACTACGAGCAGTACTTC. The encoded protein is CASSNDRAYYEQYF.

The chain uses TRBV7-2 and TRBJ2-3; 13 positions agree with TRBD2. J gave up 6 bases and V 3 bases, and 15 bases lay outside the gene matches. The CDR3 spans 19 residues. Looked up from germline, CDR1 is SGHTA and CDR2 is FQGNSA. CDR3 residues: CASSFQRWTSGSSSDTQYF. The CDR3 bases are TGTGCCAGCAGCTTTCAGAGGTGGACTAGCGGGAGCAGTTCGGATACGCAGTATTTT.

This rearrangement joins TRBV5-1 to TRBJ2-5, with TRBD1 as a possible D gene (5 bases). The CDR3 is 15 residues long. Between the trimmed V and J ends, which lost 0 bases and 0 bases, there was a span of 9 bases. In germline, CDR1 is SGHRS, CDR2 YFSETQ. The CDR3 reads CASSLEGLNQETQYF. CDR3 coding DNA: TGCGCCAGCAGCTTGGAGGGGCTGAACCAAGAGACCCAGTACTTC.

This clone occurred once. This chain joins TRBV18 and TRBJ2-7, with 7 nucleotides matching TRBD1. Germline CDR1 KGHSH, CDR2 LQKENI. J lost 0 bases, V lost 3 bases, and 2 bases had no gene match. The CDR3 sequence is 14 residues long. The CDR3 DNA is TGTGCCAGCTCACCTGGGACAGCCTCCTACGAGCAGTACTTC. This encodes CASSPGTASYEQYF.

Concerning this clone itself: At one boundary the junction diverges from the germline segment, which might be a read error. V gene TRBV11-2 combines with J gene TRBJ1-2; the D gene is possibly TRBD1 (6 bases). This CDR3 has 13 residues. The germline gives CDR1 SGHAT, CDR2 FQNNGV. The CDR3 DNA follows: TGTGCCAGCAGTTTAGGGGCAGGGGACGGCTACACCTTC. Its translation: CASSLGAGDGYTF.

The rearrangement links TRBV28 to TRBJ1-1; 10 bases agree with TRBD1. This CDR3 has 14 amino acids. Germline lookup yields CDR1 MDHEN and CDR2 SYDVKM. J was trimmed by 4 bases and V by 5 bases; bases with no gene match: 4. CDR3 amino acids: CASSLRTGGTEAFF. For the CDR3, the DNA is TGTGCCAGCAGTCTTCGGACAGGGGGCACTGAAGCTTTCTTT.

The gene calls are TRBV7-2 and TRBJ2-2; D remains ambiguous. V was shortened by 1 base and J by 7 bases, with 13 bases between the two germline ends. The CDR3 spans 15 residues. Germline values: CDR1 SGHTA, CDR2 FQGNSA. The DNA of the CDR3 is TGTGCCAGCAGCTTAGATCGTCCGGCAGGCGGGGAGCTGTTTTTT. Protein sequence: CASSLDRPAGGELFF.

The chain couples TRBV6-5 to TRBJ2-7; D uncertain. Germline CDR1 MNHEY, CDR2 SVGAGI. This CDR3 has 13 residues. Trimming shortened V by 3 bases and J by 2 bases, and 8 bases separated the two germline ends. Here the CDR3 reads CASSYSGPYEQYF. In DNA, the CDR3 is TGTGCCAGCAGTTATTCCGGTCCCTACGAGCAGTACTTC.

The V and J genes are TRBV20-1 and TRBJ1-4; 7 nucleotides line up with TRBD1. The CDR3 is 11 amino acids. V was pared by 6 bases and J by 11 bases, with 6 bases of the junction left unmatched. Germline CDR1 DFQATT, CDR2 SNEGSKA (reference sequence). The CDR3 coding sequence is TGCAGTGCGAGAACAGGGGATAAACTGTTTTTT. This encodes CSARTGDKLFF.

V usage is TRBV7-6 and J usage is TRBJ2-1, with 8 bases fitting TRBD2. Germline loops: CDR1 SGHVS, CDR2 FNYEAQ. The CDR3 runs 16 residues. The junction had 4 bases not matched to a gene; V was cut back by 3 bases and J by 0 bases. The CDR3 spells CASSLTGGSSYNEQFF. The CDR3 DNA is TGTGCCAGCAGCTTGACGGGGGGGAGCTCCTACAATGAGCAGTTCTTC.

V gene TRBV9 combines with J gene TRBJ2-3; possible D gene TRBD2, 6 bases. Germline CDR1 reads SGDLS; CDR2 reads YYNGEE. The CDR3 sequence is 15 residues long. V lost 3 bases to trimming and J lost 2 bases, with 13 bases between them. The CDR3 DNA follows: TGTGCCAGCAGCGCTTCTGGCGGGACCACAGATACGCAGTATTTT. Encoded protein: CASSASGGTTDTQYF.

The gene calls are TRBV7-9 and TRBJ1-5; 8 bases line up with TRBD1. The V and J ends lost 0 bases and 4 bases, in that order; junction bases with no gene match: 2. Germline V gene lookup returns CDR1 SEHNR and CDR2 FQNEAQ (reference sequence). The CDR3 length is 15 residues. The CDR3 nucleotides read TGTGCCAGCAGCTTAGCAGGACAGGGTAATCAGCCCCAGCATTTT. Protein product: CASSLAGQGNQPQHF.

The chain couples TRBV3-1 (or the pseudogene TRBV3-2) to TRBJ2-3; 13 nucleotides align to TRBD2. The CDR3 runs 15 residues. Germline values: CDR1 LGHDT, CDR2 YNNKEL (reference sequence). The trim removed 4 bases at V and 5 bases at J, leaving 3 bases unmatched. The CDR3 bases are TGTGCCAGCAGCCCAGGGACTAGCGGGGTAGATACGCAGTATTTT. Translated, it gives CASSPGTSGVDTQYF.

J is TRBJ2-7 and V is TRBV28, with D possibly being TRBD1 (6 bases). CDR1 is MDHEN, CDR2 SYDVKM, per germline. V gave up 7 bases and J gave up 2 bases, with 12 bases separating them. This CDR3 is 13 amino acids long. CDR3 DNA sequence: TGTGCCAGCATAAACAGGGACACCTACGAGCAGTACTTC. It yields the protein CASINRDTYEQYF. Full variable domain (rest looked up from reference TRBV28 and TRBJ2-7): DVKVTQSSRYLVKRTGEKVFLECVQDMDHENMFWYRQDPGLGLRLIYFSYDVKMKEKGDIPEGYSVSREKKERFSLILESASTNQTSMYLCASINRDTYEQYFGPGTRLTVT.

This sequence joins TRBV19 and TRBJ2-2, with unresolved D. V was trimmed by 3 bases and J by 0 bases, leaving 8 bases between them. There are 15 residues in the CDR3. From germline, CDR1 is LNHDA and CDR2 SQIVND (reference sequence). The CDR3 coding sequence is TGTGCCAGTAGTATCAGTTACGCGAACACCGGGGAGCTGTTTTTT. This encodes CASSISYANTGELFF. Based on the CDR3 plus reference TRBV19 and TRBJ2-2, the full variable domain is DGGITQSPKYLFRKEGQNVTLSCEQNLNHDAMYWYRQDPGQGLRLIYYSQIVNDFQKGDIAEGYSVSREKKESFPLTVTSAQKNPTAFYLCASSISYANTGELFFGEGSRLTVL.